The clone carrying this T cell receptor (beta chain) occurred a few times. With a J-beta primer mix and a sample-barcoded 5' primer, a second PCR ran roughly 6 to 12 cycles. A single record per CDR3 protein comes from TCRdb applying MiXCR to the 5' RACE reads. The table lists a few hundred thousand distinct CDR3 sequences, 25% to 30% of them singletons. The data are from a study of blood T cells in healthy people across ages. The CDR3 length is 14 residues. V lost 3 bases and J 7 bases, leaving 10 bases between the germline ends. From germline, CDR1 is MDHEN and CDR2 SYDVKM. The chain has TRBV28 and TRBJ1-6; D ambiguous. The sequence was obtained from a woman in her 70s in good health. Material for sequencing was blood. DNA for the CDR3: TGTGCCAGCAGTTTGAGGGCAACGAATTCACCCCTCCACTTT. Its translation is CASSLRATNSPLHF.